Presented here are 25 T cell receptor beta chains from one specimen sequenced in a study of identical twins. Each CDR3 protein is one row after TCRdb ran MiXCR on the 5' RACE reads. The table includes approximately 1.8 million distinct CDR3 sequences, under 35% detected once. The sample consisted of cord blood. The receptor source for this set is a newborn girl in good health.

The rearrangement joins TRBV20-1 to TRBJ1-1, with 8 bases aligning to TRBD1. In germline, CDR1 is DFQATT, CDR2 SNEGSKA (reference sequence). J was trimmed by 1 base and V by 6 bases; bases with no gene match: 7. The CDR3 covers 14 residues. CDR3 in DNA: TGCAGTGCCCCCCTCGGACAGGGGAACACTGAAGCTTTCTTT. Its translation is CSAPLGQGNTEAFF.

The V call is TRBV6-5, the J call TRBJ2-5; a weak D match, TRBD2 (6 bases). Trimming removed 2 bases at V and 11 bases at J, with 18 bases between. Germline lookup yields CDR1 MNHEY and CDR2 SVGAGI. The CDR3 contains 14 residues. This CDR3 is CASSYTLGSGEQYF. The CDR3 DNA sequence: TGTGCCAGCAGTTACACACTAGGTTCGGGGGAGCAGTACTTC.

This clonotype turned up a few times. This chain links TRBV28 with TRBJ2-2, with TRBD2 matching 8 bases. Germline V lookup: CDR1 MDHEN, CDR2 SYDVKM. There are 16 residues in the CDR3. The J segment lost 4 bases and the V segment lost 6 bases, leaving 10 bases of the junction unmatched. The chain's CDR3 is CASRFLAGILTGELFF. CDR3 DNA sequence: TGTGCCAGCAGATTCCTAGCGGGCATCCTCACCGGGGAGCTGTTTTTT.

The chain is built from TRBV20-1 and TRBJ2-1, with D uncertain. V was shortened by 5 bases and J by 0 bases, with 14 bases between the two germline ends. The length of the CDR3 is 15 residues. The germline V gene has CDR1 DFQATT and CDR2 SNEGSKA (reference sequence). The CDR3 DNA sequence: TGCAGTGCTCGCCCTCTAGTCTACTCCTACAATGAGCAGTTCTTC. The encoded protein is CSARPLVYSYNEQFF.

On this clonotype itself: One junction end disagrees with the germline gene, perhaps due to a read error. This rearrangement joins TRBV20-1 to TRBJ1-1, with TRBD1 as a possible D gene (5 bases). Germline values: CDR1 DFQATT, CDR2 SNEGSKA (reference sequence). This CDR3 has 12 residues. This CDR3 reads CLPWGLNTEAFF. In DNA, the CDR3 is TGTCTACCCTGGGGCCTGAACACTGAAGCTTTCTTT.

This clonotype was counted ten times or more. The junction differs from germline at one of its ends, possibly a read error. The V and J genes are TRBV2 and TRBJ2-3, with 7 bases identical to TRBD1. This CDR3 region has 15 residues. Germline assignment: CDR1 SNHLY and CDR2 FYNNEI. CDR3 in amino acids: CASSEYRGSTDTQYF. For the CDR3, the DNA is TGCGCCAGCAGTGAATACAGGGGATCCACAGATACGCAGTATTTT. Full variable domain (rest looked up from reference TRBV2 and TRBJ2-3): EPEVTQTPSHQVTQMGQEVILRCVPISNHLYFYWYRQILGQKVEFLVSFYNNEISEKSEIFDDQFSVERPDGSNFTLKIRSTKLEDSAMYFCASSEYRGSTDTQYFGPGTRLTVL.

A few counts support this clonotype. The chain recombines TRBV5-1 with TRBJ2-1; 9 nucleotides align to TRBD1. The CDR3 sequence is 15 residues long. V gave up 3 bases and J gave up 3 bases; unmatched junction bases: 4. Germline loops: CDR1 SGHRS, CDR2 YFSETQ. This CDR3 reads CASSWRTGVYNEQFF. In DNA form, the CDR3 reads TGCGCCAGCAGCTGGCGGACAGGGGTCTACAATGAGCAGTTCTTC.

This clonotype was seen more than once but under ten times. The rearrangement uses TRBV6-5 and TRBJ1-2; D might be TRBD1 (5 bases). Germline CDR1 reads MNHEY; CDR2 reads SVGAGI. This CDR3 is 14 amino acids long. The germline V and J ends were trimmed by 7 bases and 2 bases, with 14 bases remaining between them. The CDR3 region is CASTQGGINYGYTF. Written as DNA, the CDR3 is TGTGCCAGCACTCAGGGAGGGATAAACTATGGCTACACCTTC.

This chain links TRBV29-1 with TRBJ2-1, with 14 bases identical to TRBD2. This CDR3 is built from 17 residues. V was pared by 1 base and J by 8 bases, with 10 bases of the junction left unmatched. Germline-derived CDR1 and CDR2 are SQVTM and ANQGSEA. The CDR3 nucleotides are TGCAGCGTTGAAGTGTCGGGACTAGCGGGAGTCCGGGATGAGCAGTTCTTC. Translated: CSVEVSGLAGVRDEQFF.

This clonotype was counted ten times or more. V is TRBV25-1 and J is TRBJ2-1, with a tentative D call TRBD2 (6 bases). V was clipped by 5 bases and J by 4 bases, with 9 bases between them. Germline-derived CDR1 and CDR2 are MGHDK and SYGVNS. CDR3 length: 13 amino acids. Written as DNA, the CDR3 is TGTGCCAGCAGTACTAGCCAATACAATGAGCAGTTCTTC. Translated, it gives CASSTSQYNEQFF.

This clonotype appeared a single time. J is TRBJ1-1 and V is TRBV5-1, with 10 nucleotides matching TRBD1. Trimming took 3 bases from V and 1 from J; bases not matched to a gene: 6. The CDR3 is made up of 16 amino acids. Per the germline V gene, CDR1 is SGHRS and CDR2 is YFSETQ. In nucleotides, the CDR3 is TGCGCCAGCAGCTCGACGACAGGGGGCTGGAACACTGAAGCTTTCTTT. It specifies CASSSTTGGWNTEAFF. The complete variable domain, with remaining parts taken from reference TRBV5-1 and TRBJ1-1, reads KAGVTQTPRYLIKTRGQQVTLSCSPISGHRSVSWYQQTPGQGLQFLFEYFSETQRNKGNFPGRFSGRQFSNSRSEMNVSTLELGDSALYLCASSSTTGGWNTEAFFGQGTRLTVV.

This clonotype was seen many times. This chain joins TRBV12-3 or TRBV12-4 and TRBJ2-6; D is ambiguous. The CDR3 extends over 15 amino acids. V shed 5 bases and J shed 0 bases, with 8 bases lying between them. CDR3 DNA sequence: TGTGCCAGCAGTACCACAAGCTCTGGGGCCAACGTCCTGACTTTC. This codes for CASSTTSSGANVLTF.

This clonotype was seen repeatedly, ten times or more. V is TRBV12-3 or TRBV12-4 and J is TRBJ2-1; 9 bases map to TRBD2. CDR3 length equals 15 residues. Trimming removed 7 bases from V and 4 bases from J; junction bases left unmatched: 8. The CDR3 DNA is TGTGCCAGCAACTTAGCGGGAGTGAGGTACAATGAGCAGTTCTTC. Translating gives CASNLAGVRYNEQFF.

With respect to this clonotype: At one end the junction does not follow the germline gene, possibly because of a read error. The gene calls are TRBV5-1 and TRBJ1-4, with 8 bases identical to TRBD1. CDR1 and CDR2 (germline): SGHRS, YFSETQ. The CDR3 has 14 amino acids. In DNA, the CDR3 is TGCGCCGGCAGTGTAGGCCAGGGGGCCGAAAAACTGTTTTTT. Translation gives CAGSVGQGAEKLFF.

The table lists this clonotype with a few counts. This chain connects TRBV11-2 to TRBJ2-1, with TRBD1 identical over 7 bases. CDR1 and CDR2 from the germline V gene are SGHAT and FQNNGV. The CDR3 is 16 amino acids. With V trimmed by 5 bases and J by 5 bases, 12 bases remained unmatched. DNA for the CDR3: TGTGCCAGCAGCACCCACAGGGGCCCATCTAACAATGAGCAGTTCTTC. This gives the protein CASSTHRGPSNNEQFF.

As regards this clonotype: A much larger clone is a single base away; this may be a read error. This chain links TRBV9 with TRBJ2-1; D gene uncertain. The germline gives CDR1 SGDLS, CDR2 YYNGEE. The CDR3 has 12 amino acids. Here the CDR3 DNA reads TGTGCCAGCAGCGTAGCCCTCAATGAGCAGGTCTTC. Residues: CASSVALNEQVF.

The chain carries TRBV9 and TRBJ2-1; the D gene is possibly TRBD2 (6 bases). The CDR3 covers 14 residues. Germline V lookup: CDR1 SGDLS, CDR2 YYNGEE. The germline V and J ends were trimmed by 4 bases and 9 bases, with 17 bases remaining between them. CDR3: CASSLGLGRGEQFF. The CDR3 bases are TGTGCCAGCAGCCTTGGCTTGGGGCGGGGTGAGCAGTTCTTC.

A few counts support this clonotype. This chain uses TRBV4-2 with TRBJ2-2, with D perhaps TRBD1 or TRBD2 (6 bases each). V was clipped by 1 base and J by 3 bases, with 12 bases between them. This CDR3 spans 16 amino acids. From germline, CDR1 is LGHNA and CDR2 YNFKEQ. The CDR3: CASSQVPGAYTGELFF. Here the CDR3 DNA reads TGTGCCAGCAGCCAAGTACCGGGGGCCTACACCGGGGAGCTGTTTTTT.

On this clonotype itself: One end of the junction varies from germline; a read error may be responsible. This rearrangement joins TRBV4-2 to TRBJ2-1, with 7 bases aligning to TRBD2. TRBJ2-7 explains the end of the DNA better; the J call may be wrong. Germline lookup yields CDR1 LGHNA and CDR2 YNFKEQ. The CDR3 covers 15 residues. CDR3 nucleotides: TGTACCAGCAGCCAAGAAGAGGGAGGGTACAATGAGCAGTACTTC. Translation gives CTSSQEEGGYNEQYF.

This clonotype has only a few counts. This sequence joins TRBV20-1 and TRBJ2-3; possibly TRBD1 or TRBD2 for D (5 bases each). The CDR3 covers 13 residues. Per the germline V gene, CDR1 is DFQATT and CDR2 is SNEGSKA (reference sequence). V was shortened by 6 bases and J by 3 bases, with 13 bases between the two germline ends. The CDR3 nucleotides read TGCAGTGCACAACTAGAGGGGACAGATACGCAGTATTTT. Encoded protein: CSAQLEGTDTQYF.

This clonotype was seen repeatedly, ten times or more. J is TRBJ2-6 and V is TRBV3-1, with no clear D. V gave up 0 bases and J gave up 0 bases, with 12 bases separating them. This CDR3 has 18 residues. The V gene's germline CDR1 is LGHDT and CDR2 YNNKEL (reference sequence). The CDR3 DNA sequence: TGTGCCAGCAGCCAAGAAAGTTTGCGGAACTCTGGGGCCAACGTCCTGACTTTC. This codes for CASSQESLRNSGANVLTF.

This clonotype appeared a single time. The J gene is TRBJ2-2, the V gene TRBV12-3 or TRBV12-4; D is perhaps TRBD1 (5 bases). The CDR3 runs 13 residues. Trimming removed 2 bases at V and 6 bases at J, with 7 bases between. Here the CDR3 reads CASSLIRAGELFF. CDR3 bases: TGTGCCAGCAGTTTAATCAGGGCCGGGGAGCTGTTTTTT.

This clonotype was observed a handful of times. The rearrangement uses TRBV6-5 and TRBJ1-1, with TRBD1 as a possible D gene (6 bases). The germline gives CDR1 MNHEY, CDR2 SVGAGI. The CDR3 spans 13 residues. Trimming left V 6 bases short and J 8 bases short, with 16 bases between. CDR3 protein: CASRPVQGGEAFF. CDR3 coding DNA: TGTGCCAGCAGGCCGGTTCAAGGGGGGGAAGCTTTCTTT.

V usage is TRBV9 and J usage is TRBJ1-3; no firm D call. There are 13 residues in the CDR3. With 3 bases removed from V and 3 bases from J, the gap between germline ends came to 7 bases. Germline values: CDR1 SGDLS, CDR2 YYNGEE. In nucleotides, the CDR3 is TGTGCCAGCAGCGCGGGTGGTGGAAACACCATATATTTT. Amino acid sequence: CASSAGGGNTIYF.

In nucleotides, the CDR3 is TGCAGTGCTAGAGAGGGTCAGTATAATTCACCCCTCCACTTT. This gives the protein CSAREGQYNSPLHF. The chain links TRBV20-1 to TRBJ1-6; D call uncertain. CDR1 DFQATT and CDR2 SNEGSKA come from the germline V gene (reference sequence). The CDR3 sequence is 14 residues long. Trimming took 0 bases from V and 4 from J, leaving 7 bases between them.